What follows are 29 T cell receptor beta chains derived from one specimen sequenced in a study of blood T cell repertoires in COVID-19. The assay was immunoSEQ multiplex PCR, and TCRdb's table has in-frame clones only and misses some. Counted here are under 150,000 clones, more than 80% occurring once; the ten biggest clones make up 5% to 7.5%. The material sequenced was peripheral blood. These receptors came from a human donor in a cohort sampled during active COVID-19.

The rearrangement joins TRBV29-1 to TRBJ2-5; 7 positions agree with TRBD2. Germline V gives CDR1 SQVTM, CDR2 ANQGSEA. The trim removed 7 bases at V and 12 bases at J, leaving 14 bases unmatched. The CDR3 has 12 amino acids. DNA for the CDR3: TGCAGCGCGAGCGGGGCCCGATCGATAGAGTACTTC. Amino acid sequence: CSASGARSIEYF.

This clone was seen only a few times. The chain joins TRBV5-1 to TRBJ2-2; 8 bases line up with TRBD1. Germline values: CDR1 SGHRS, CDR2 YFSETQ. This CDR3 is built from 16 residues. With V trimmed by 4 bases and J by 6 bases, 11 bases remained unmatched. The CDR3 region is CASSPLPRGQAGELFF. CDR3 nucleotide sequence: TGCGCCAGCAGCCCGCTACCCAGGGGGCAAGCCGGGGAGCTGTTTTTT.

The chain recombines TRBV11-2 with TRBJ2-7; TRBD1 aligns across 8 bases. CDR1 and CDR2 (germline): SGHAT, FQNNGV. The CDR3 sequence is 15 residues long. Germline trimming cut 1 base from V and 5 bases from J; bases unmatched to any gene: 7. For the CDR3, the DNA is TGTGCCAGCAGCTTAGGGACAGGGTCAATCGACGAGCAGTACTTC. Its protein is CASSLGTGSIDEQYF.

V is TRBV19 and J is TRBJ1-2; D is perhaps TRBD1 (6 bases). The ends were cut back, 4 bases at V and 6 bases at J, with 15 bases in the middle. Per the germline V gene, CDR1 is LNHDA and CDR2 is SQIVND (reference sequence). CDR3 length: 14 amino acids. CDR3 amino acids: CASSTNGNRDGYTF. The DNA of the CDR3 is TGTGCCAGTAGTACGAACGGTAACAGGGATGGCTACACCTTC.

The CDR3 DNA reads TGTGCCAGCAGCCCCGATCCCCGGATACAGGGACCCAAAAACATTCAGTACTTC. Translating it yields CASSPDPRIQGPKNIQYF. This chain connects TRBV7-2 to TRBJ2-4; D is perhaps TRBD1 (6 bases). Looked up from germline, CDR1 is SGHTA and CDR2 is FQGNSA. The V gene lost 5 bases and the J gene lost 2 bases, with 22 bases spanning the gap. The CDR3 length is 18 residues.

The chain uses TRBV5-4 and TRBJ2-4, with 7 bases identical to TRBD2. The CDR3 has 16 residues. Per germline, CDR1 SGHNT and CDR2 YYREEE (reference sequence). With V trimmed by 4 bases and J by 1 base, 8 bases remained unmatched. CDR3 residues: CASSLDLREAKNIQYF. CDR3 in DNA: TGTGCCAGCAGCCTAGACTTGCGGGAGGCCAAAAACATTCAGTACTTC.

The V and J genes are TRBV10-3 and TRBJ1-4; D remains ambiguous. Trimming stripped 0 bases from V and 6 bases from J, with 8 bases between. The CDR3 runs to 14 residues. Germline V gene data show CDR1 as ENHRY and CDR2 as SYGVKD. Here the CDR3 reads CAISESNGHEKLFF. CDR3 DNA: TGTGCCATCAGTGAGTCTAATGGCCATGAAAAACTGTTTTTT.

The chain links TRBV27 to TRBJ1-1; perhaps TRBD1 as D (5 bases). Germline CDR1 and CDR2: MNHEY and SMNVEV (reference sequence). V dropped 7 bases and J dropped 4 bases, with 16 bases sitting between them. The CDR3 runs 14 residues. CDR3 in DNA: TGTGCCAGCAAGGTAAGCAGGGTTGGCACTGAAGCTTTCTTT. Its protein is CASKVSRVGTEAFF.

The chain links TRBV2 to TRBJ2-5; 8 bases are a match to TRBD2. Looked up from germline, CDR1 is SNHLY and CDR2 is FYNNEI. The CDR3 has 18 residues. V dropped 1 base and J dropped 4; count of bases not matched to a gene: 14. DNA for the CDR3: TGTGCCAGCAGTGAAGAGGTAGTCGGGGGGGCCTTCAGAGAGACCCAGTACTTC. Its protein product is CASSEEVVGGAFRETQYF.

This sequence joins TRBV10-1 and TRBJ1-5; D might be TRBD1 (6 bases). Trimming cost V 6 bases and J 7 bases, with 19 bases left between them. This CDR3 has 15 amino acids. Germline CDR1 and CDR2: WNHNN and SYGVQD (reference sequence). CDR3 sequence reads: CASRTSGGLRQPQHF. CDR3 nucleotides: TGCGCCAGCAGGACTTCGGGGGGCCTGAGACAGCCCCAGCATTTT.

This clone has only one observation. The germline gene is not matched at one end of the junction; a read error may be the cause. The rearrangement joins TRBV7-7 to TRBJ2-2, with TRBD2 matching over 7 bases. The germline V gene has CDR1 SSHAT and CDR2 FNYEAQ (reference sequence). This CDR3 contains 15 residues. The CDR3 nucleotides read TGTGCTAGCAGCGCTGTACGGGGGGTTACCGGGGAGCTGTTTTTT. It translates to CASSAVRGVTGELFF.

This chain joins TRBV5-1 and TRBJ2-2; 11 bases fit TRBD2. From germline, CDR1 is SGHRS and CDR2 YFSETQ. Trimming at V came to 4 bases and at J to 4 bases, leaving 6 bases not matched to a gene. The CDR3 sequence is 16 residues long. CDR3 residues: CASSALAGGSTGELFF. For the CDR3, the DNA is TGCGCCAGCAGCGCCCTAGCGGGGGGTTCCACCGGGGAGCTGTTTTTT.

In its sample, this clone was seen a few times. J is TRBJ1-2 and V is TRBV3-1 (or the pseudogene TRBV3-2); 9 bases match TRBD1. The CDR3 is 14 residues long. V shed 4 bases and J 8 bases; nucleotides not matched to a gene: 8. Germline assignment: CDR1 LGHDT and CDR2 YNNKEL (reference sequence). The CDR3 bases are TGTGCCAGCAGCCTCCAGACAGGGGGTAGCGGCTACACCTTC. Translating it yields CASSLQTGGSGYTF.

The chain has TRBV6-4 and TRBJ1-1, with 11 bases lining up with TRBD1. The CDR3 is 14 residues long. Losses at the gene ends were 5 bases for V and 4 bases for J; bases not matched to a gene: 3. CDR1 is MRHNA, CDR2 SNTAGT, per germline. For the CDR3, the DNA is TGTGCCAGCAGTCCCGGGACAGGGGGCACTGAAGCTTTCTTT. This gives the protein CASSPGTGGTEAFF.

The chain recombines TRBV28 with TRBJ2-5; D is unclear. The CDR3 is made up of 10 amino acids. V was clipped by 5 bases and J by 5 bases, with 3 bases between them. Germline CDR1 and CDR2: MDHEN and SYDVKM. CDR3 region: CASSRETQYF. CDR3 DNA: TGTGCCAGCAGTCGTGAGACCCAGTACTTC.

The V gene is TRBV3-1 (or the pseudogene TRBV3-2), the J gene TRBJ2-1, with 9 bases lining up with TRBD1. Germline loops: CDR1 LGHDT, CDR2 YNNKEL (reference sequence). The junction had 11 bases not matched to a gene; V was cut back by 2 bases and J by 15 bases. The CDR3 totals 14 residues. CDR3 sequence: CASSQQPTGGIRFF. CDR3 in DNA: TGTGCCAGCAGCCAACAACCGACAGGGGGTATTAGGTTCTTC.

The chain links TRBV7-9 to TRBJ2-5; 11 nucleotides agree with TRBD1. The J segment lost 5 bases and the V segment lost 5 bases, leaving 1 base of the junction unmatched. Germline assignment: CDR1 SEHNR and CDR2 FQNEAQ (reference sequence). CDR3 length equals 13 residues. The CDR3 reads CASSRTGGETQYF. The CDR3 DNA is TGTGCCAGCAGCAGGACAGGGGGCGAGACCCAGTACTTC.

The J gene is TRBJ2-6, the V gene TRBV27; possibly TRBD1 for D (5 bases). Germline V gene data show CDR1 as MNHEY and CDR2 as SMNVEV (reference sequence). V dropped 7 bases and J dropped 2 bases, with 18 bases sitting between them. CDR3 length equals 17 residues. DNA for the CDR3: TGTGCCAGCAAGTCCAGGGTGGGTCGAGCTGGGGCCAACGTCCTGACTTTC. As protein: CASKSRVGRAGANVLTF.

This clone was seen only a few times. The rearrangement links TRBV19 to TRBJ1-1; D call uncertain. The CDR3 is made up of 13 amino acids. The germline CDR1 and CDR2 sequences are LNHDA and SQIVND (reference sequence). V lost 6 bases and J lost 0, with 8 bases in between. CDR3 amino acids: CASREAVNTEAFF. For the CDR3, the DNA is TGTGCCAGTAGGGAGGCTGTGAACACTGAAGCTTTCTTT.

This rearrangement joins TRBV7-9 to TRBJ1-1, with TRBD1 as a possible D gene (6 bases). This CDR3 spans 11 amino acids. Per the germline V gene, CDR1 is SEHNR and CDR2 is FQNEAQ (reference sequence). The V and J ends lost 6 bases and 11 bases respectively, with 13 bases between them. The CDR3 protein is CASSTYRDAFF. CDR3 DNA sequence: TGTGCCAGCAGTACTTACAGGGACGCTTTCTTT.

The rearrangement uses TRBV19 and TRBJ1-1; 8 bases match TRBD1. With V trimmed by 5 bases and J by 6 bases, 8 bases remained unmatched. There are 14 residues in the CDR3. Germline CDR1 is LNHDA and CDR2 is SQIVND (reference sequence). CDR3 protein: CASSRNGQGPEAFF. The CDR3 DNA follows: TGTGCCAGTAGTCGCAACGGACAGGGCCCTGAAGCTTTCTTT. The whole variable domain, remainder taken from reference TRBV19 and TRBJ1-1, is DGGITQSPKYLFRKEGQNVTLSCEQNLNHDAMYWYRQDPGQGLRLIYYSQIVNDFQKGDIAEGYSVSREKKESFPLTVTSAQKNPTAFYLCASSRNGQGPEAFFGQGTRLTVV.

The J gene is TRBJ1-6, the V gene TRBV2, with D possibly matching TRBD1 (6 bases). V lost 4 bases and J lost 9, with 16 bases in between. In germline, CDR1 is SNHLY, CDR2 FYNNEI. The CDR3 spans 15 residues. CDR3 DNA: TGTGCCAGCAGTGTCCCAGGGGCCAGGGGTTCACCCCTCCACTTT. It translates to CASSVPGARGSPLHF.

The chain uses TRBV5-4 and TRBJ2-1, with TRBD2 matching 11 bases. Germline CDR1 reads SGHNT; CDR2 reads YYREEE (reference sequence). The CDR3 sequence is 17 residues long. The V segment lost 0 bases and the J segment 10 bases; nucleotides outside the gene matches: 12. In DNA, the CDR3 is TGTGCCAGCAGCTTGGCGTCTAGCGGGGGGTCCACAAGGGAGCAGTTCTTC. Its protein is CASSLASSGGSTREQFF.

This clone came up a few times. The rearrangement uses TRBV4-1 and TRBJ2-5; 11 bases are a match to TRBD2. V lost 2 bases and J lost 3; bases outside the gene matches: 8. The length of the CDR3 is 17 residues. The germline CDR1 and CDR2 sequences are MGHRA and YSYEKL. The CDR3 loop reads CASSQFPGTSGKETQYF. The DNA for the CDR3 is TGCGCCAGCAGCCAATTCCCCGGGACTAGCGGAAAAGAGACCCAGTACTTC.

The V and J genes are TRBV7-2 and TRBJ2-3; 9 bases line up with TRBD2. Trimming cost V 5 bases and J 7 bases; bases outside gene matches: 10. Germline V gene lookup returns CDR1 SGHTA and CDR2 FQGNSA. This CDR3 is 15 amino acids long. The CDR3 DNA reads TGTGCCAGCAGCCCCCCAGGCGGGGGGGCGTATACGCAGTATTTT. Translation gives CASSPPGGGAYTQYF.

The gene calls are TRBV29-1 and TRBJ2-1, with TRBD2 matching over 11 bases. The CDR3 extends over 15 amino acids. After removal of 3 bases from V and 4 bases from J, the junction contained 5 bases not matched to a gene. Germline loops: CDR1 SQVTM, CDR2 ANQGSEA. The CDR3 loop is CSVEGLAEIYNEQFF. The CDR3 DNA is TGCAGCGTTGAGGGACTAGCGGAGATTTACAATGAGCAGTTCTTC.

The rearrangement joins TRBV10-3 to TRBJ1-1, with TRBD1 identical over 7 bases. V was pared by 8 bases and J by 4 bases, with 4 bases of the junction left unmatched. CDR1 ENHRY and CDR2 SYGVKD come from the germline V gene. This CDR3 contains 12 residues. The CDR3 spells CAISTGATEAFF. The CDR3 region has the DNA TGTGCCATCTCCACAGGGGCCACTGAAGCTTTCTTT.

The rearrangement uses TRBV11-3 and TRBJ2-1; TRBD2 matches 8 bases. Germline V CDR1 and CDR2: SGHNT, YENEEA. Trimming removed 6 bases from V and 4 bases from J; junction bases left unmatched: 5. This CDR3 comprises 14 residues. DNA for the CDR3: TGTGCCAGCAGTCTCGGGGGGGGTTACAATGAGCAGTTCTTC. Translated: CASSLGGGYNEQFF.

In regard to this clone: One junction end disagrees with the germline gene, perhaps due to a read error. This chain connects TRBV7-7 to TRBJ2-7, with 13 nucleotides matching TRBD2. Germline V gene data show CDR1 as SSHAT and CDR2 as FNYEAQ (reference sequence). The CDR3 has 15 residues. Here the CDR3 DNA reads TGTGCTAGCAGCTTACTAGCGGGGGGGAACTACGAGCAGTACTTC. Translation gives CASSLLAGGNYEQYF.